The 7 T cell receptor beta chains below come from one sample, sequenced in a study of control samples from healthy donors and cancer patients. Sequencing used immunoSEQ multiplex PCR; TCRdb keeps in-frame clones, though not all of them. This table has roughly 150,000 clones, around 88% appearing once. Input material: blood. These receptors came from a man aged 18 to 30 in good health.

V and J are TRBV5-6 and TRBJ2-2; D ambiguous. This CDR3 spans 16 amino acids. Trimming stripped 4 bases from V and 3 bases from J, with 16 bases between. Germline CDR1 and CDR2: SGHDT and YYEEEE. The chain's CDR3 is CASSVGVRADTGELFF. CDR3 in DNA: TGTGCCAGCAGCGTCGGAGTTAGGGCGGACACCGGGGAGCTGTTTTTT.

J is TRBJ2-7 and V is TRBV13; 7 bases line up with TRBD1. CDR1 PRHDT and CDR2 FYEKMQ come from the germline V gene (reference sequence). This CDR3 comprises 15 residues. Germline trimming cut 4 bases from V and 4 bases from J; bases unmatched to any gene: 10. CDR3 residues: CASSSTGSSRYEQYF. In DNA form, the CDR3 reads TGTGCCAGCAGCTCGACAGGGTCTTCACGGTACGAGCAGTACTTC.

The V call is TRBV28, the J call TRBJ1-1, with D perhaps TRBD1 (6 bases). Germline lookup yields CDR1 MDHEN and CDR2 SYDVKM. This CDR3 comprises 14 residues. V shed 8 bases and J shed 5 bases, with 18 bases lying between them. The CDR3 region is CASRDRTGTTEAFF. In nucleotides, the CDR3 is TGTGCCAGCCGCGACCGGACCGGGACAACTGAAGCTTTCTTT.

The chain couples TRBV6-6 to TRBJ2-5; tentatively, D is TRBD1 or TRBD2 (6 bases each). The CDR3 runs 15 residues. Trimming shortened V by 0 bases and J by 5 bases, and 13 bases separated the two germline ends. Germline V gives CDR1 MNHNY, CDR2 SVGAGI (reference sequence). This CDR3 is CASSYSKGGRETQYF. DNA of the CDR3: TGTGCCAGCAGTTACTCGAAGGGGGGCAGGGAGACCCAGTACTTC.

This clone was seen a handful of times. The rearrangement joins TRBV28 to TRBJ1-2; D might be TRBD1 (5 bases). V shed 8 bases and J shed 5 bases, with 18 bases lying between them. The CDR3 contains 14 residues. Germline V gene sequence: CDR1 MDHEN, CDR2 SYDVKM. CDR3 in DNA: TGTGCCAGCGTTACGGGACGAGGAATTTATGGCTACACCTTC. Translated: CASVTGRGIYGYTF.

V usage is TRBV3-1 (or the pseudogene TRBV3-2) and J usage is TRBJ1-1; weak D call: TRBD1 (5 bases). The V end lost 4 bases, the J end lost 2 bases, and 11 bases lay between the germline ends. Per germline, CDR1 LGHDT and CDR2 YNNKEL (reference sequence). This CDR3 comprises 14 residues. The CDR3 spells CASSRRDRNTEAFF. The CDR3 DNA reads TGTGCCAGCAGCCGTAGGGACCGTAACACTGAAGCTTTCTTT.

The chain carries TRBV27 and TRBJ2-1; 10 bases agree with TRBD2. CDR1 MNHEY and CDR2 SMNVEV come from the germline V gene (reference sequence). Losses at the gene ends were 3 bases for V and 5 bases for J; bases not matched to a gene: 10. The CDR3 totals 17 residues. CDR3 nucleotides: TGTGCCAGCAGTTTCTCACCGAAGCGGGGGGGCCACAATGAGCAGTTCTTC. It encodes CASSFSPKRGGHNEQFF.